This T cell receptor (beta chain) was recovered during a study of memory CD4+ T cells and cytomegalovirus serostatus. Study-level background: Of the healthy Belgian adults, several were CMV seropositive and 20 to 30 seronegative. Points from the study as a whole: CMV serostatus prediction reached median AUC 0.95, or 0.91 with US-trained model.

In the case of this clone: Its specificity is not known.

Trimming removed 0 bases at V and 5 bases at J, with 9 bases between. Germline assignment: CDR1 SGHKS and CDR2 YYEKEE (reference sequence). The CDR3 contains 14 residues. The sort gate was single viable CD3+CD4+CD8-CD45RO+ cells for memory CD4+ T cells. Total CD4+ T cells were enriched by CD4 positive selection. Under the authors' procedure: After removing out-of-frame reads, under 2.5 million distinct TCRbeta sequences remained. This table comes from immunoSEQ multiplex PCR, and its TCRdb copy is limited to in-frame clones, with some not included. V, J and clone size were drawn from that table, and D and trimming were deduced from the DNA. The table includes roughly 56,000 clones, roughly 82% detected once.

The sequenced sample was memory CD4+ T cells from blood. The V and J genes are TRBV5-5 and TRBJ1-5; D gene ambiguous. The clonotype comes from an adult in good health and CMV-seronegative. The CDR3 reads CASSLARADQPQHF. The DNA of the CDR3 is TGTGCCAGCAGCTTGGCTAGGGCCGATCAGCCCCAGCATTTT.